A single sample gave rise to the 17 T cell receptor beta chains below, sequenced in a study of radiation and T cells in renal cell carcinoma. Time point here: baseline pretreatment blood. Documented treatment: 15 Gy SBRT to primary tumor, nephrectomy 4 weeks later. The repertoire was sequenced with immunoSEQ multiplex PCR; TCRdb's copy has only in-frame clones and lacks some. The sample contains about 130,000 clones, around 80% of which appear only once. The sample in question was blood, obtained from a patient whose treatment included radiotherapy and nephrectomy. These receptors all come from a woman aged 55-69 years with renal cell carcinoma.

DNA for the CDR3: TGTGCCAGTAGCCCGACAGGGGGCGCGTCTGGCTACACCTTC. Translation gives CASSPTGGASGYTF. The chain uses TRBV19 and TRBJ1-2; 10 positions agree with TRBD1. V lost 6 bases to trimming and J lost 7 bases; unmatched junction nucleotides: 8. Germline CDR1 LNHDA, CDR2 SQIVND (reference sequence). The CDR3 contains 14 residues.

This rearrangement joins TRBV7-2 to TRBJ2-7; TRBD2 matches at 10 bases. CDR1 and CDR2 from the germline V gene are SGHTA and FQGNSA. Losses at the gene ends were 5 bases for V and 1 base for J; bases not matched to a gene: 8. The length of the CDR3 is 16 residues. The CDR3 loop reads CASSAALAGASYEQYF. In nucleotides, the CDR3 is TGTGCCAGCAGCGCCGCTCTAGCGGGGGCTTCCTACGAGCAGTACTTC.

This CDR3 reads CASSSDSNTEAFF. CDR3 DNA sequence: TGCGCCAGCAGCTCCGACAGTAACACTGAAGCTTTCTTT. This chain uses TRBV5-1 with TRBJ1-1, with TRBD1 as a possible D gene (5 bases). This CDR3 spans 13 amino acids. Trimming pared 3 bases from V and 2 bases from J, leaving 8 bases between. Germline V lookup: CDR1 SGHRS, CDR2 YFSETQ. Complete variable domain (other parts from reference TRBV5-1 and TRBJ1-1): KAGVTQTPRYLIKTRGQQVTLSCSPISGHRSVSWYQQTPGQGLQFLFEYFSETQRNKGNFPGRFSGRQFSNSRSEMNVSTLELGDSALYLCASSSDSNTEAFFGQGTRLTVV.

This clone appeared once. V usage is TRBV5-1 and J usage is TRBJ1-1; TRBD1 aligns across 7 bases. J lost 5 bases, V lost 4 bases, and 8 bases had no gene match. CDR1 and CDR2 (germline): SGHRS, YFSETQ. CDR3 size: 14 residues. CDR3 DNA sequence: TGCGCCAGCAGCCCTCAGGGGGAAAGGACTGAAGCTTTCTTT. The encoded protein is CASSPQGERTEAFF.

The gene calls are TRBV11-2 and TRBJ2-7; the D is unclear. This CDR3 has 11 residues. From germline, CDR1 is SGHAT and CDR2 FQNNGV. Trimming took 3 bases from V and 0 from J, leaving 0 bases between them. For the CDR3, the DNA is TGTGCCAGCAGCTTCTCCTACGAGCAGTACTTC. It translates to CASSFSYEQYF.

This rearrangement joins TRBV9 to TRBJ2-5; D not certain. With 6 bases removed from V and 0 bases from J, the gap between germline ends came to 15 bases. Germline CDR1 SGDLS, CDR2 YYNGEE. The CDR3 totals 15 residues. The DNA of the CDR3 is TGTGCCAGCAATCGTTTAGGCCTCTACCAAGAGACCCAGTACTTC. It translates to CASNRLGLYQETQYF.

Worth noting for this clone: The junction departs from germline at one end; a sequencing error may be responsible. V and J are TRBV4-2 and TRBJ1-2; 9 bases agree with TRBD1. CDR3 length equals 13 residues. Looked up from germline, CDR1 is LGHNA and CDR2 is YNFKEQ. The CDR3 sequence: CASSQDRDRDLLF. The CDR3 nucleotides are TGTGCCAGCAGCCAAGATAGGGACAGGGACCTTCTCTTC.

The chain joins TRBV7-3 to TRBJ2-2, with 8 nucleotides matching TRBD1. This CDR3 has 17 amino acids. Germline V gene lookup returns CDR1 SGHTA and CDR2 FQGTGA. The J segment lost 1 base and the V segment lost 3 bases, leaving 7 bases of the junction unmatched. The CDR3 DNA reads as TGTGCCAGCAGCTTCTATGGACAGGGAAGGAACACCGGGGAGCTGTTTTTT. Translated: CASSFYGQGRNTGELFF.

This clone was observed once. This chain connects TRBV6-1 to TRBJ2-5; the match to TRBD1 covers 7 bases. CDR1 and CDR2 (germline): MNHNS, SASEGT. V gave up 6 bases and J gave up 4 bases; unmatched junction bases: 2. This CDR3 contains 12 residues. The CDR3 protein is CASSRQGETQYF. The CDR3 nucleotides read TGTGCCAGCAGCCGACAGGGAGAGACCCAGTACTTC.

The chain links TRBV7-2 to TRBJ1-5, with unresolved D. V lost 4 bases and J 0 bases, leaving 13 bases between the germline ends. Germline V CDR1 and CDR2: SGHTA, FQGNSA. The CDR3 has 16 residues. CDR3 DNA sequence: TGTGCCAGCAGCTACGGCACAGCTTATAGCAATCAGCCCCAGCATTTT. Translating gives CASSYGTAYSNQPQHF.

The chain is built from TRBV11-3 and TRBJ2-7; 7 bases are a match to TRBD1. The CDR3 consists of 14 residues. In germline, CDR1 is SGHNT, CDR2 YENEEA. The J segment lost 4 bases and the V segment lost 1 base, leaving 4 bases of the junction unmatched. The CDR3 DNA reads as TGTGCCAGCAGCTTAGCATCGACAGGGTACGAGCAGTACTTC. Translation: CASSLASTGYEQYF.

The V and J genes are TRBV6-1 and TRBJ1-1, with 8 nucleotides matching TRBD1. Germline V gives CDR1 MNHNS, CDR2 SASEGT. V shed 6 bases and J 3 bases; nucleotides not matched to a gene: 6. CDR3 length: 14 amino acids. The CDR3 region is CASSSDRAHTEAFF. CDR3 coding DNA: TGTGCCAGCAGCTCGGACAGGGCGCACACTGAAGCTTTCTTT.

The rearrangement links TRBV6-5 to TRBJ2-7; 7 bases map to TRBD1. The CDR3 has 13 amino acids. The V segment lost 5 bases and the J segment 2 bases; nucleotides outside the gene matches: 3. Germline V gene lookup returns CDR1 MNHEY and CDR2 SVGAGI. The CDR3 DNA is TGTGCCAGCAGTGAGGACAGGCCCTACGAGCAGTACTTC. Translated: CASSEDRPYEQYF.

The chain joins TRBV5-1 to TRBJ2-5; unclear D gene. This CDR3 region has 13 residues. Germline values: CDR1 SGHRS, CDR2 YFSETQ. Trimming stripped 2 bases from V and 3 bases from J, with 8 bases between. The CDR3, as DNA: TGCGCCAGCAGCTTCGGTGCGAAAGAGACCCAGTACTTC. Its translation: CASSFGAKETQYF.

The DNA of the CDR3 is TGTGCCAGCAGTTCGCACAGGGGGGGATCCGAGCAGTACTTC. This translates into CASSSHRGGSEQYF. V is TRBV28 and J is TRBJ2-7; the D gene is possibly TRBD1 (8 bases). V was trimmed by 4 bases and J by 6 bases, leaving 16 bases between them. This CDR3 has 14 residues. The germline V gene encodes CDR1 MDHEN and CDR2 SYDVKM. The whole variable domain, remainder taken from reference TRBV28 and TRBJ2-7, is DVKVTQSSRYLVKRTGEKVFLECVQDMDHENMFWYRQDPGLGLRLIYFSYDVKMKEKGDIPEGYSVSREKKERFSLILESASTNQTSMYLCASSSHRGGSEQYFGPGTRLTVT.

This chain joins TRBV4-2 and TRBJ2-3; TRBD2 aligns across 8 bases. Germline V gene lookup returns CDR1 LGHNA and CDR2 YNFKEQ. The CDR3 runs 15 residues. V lost 4 bases, J lost 4 bases, and 7 bases stayed unmatched. The CDR3 bases are TGTGCCAGCAGCCTGGCGGGGGGAGGAGCAGATACGCAGTATTTT. Encoded protein: CASSLAGGGADTQYF.

The rearrangement joins TRBV19 to TRBJ2-7; D is undetermined. This CDR3 contains 15 residues. Germline CDR1 LNHDA, CDR2 SQIVND (reference sequence). V lost 3 bases and J 2 bases, leaving 14 bases between the germline ends. CDR3 in amino acids: CASSIAGSTAYEQYF. CDR3 nucleotide sequence: TGTGCCAGTAGTATTGCCGGCAGCACAGCCTACGAGCAGTACTTC.